These 22 T cell receptor beta chains originate from one sample sequenced in a study of blood T cell repertoires in COVID-19. Clones were sequenced by immunoSEQ multiplex PCR, and TCRdb holds only the in-frame ones, with some missing. The profile shows approximately 71,000 clones, 79% of them singletons. The sequencing input was peripheral blood. Every receptor here comes from a man in his 60s with active or convalescent COVID-19.

The chain links TRBV19 to TRBJ1-5; no firm D call. V lost 1 base and J 7 bases, leaving 8 bases between the germline ends. Germline V CDR1 and CDR2: LNHDA, SQIVND (reference sequence). The CDR3 has 13 amino acids. CDR3 in amino acids: CASSIAPLQPQHF. CDR3 DNA sequence: TGTGCCAGTAGTATAGCCCCCCTGCAGCCCCAGCATTTT.

The V gene is TRBV19, the J gene TRBJ2-7; no clear D gene. Trimming stripped 0 bases from V and 3 bases from J, with 9 bases between. Germline CDR1 reads LNHDA; CDR2 reads SQIVND (reference sequence). The CDR3 length is 14 residues. The CDR3 protein is CASSIDRGSYEQYF. CDR3 sequence (DNA): TGTGCCAGTAGTATAGATCGTGGCAGCTACGAGCAGTACTTC.

The CDR3 DNA sequence: TGTGCCAGCAGCTTTACAGGAAACTACGAGCAGTACTTC. Protein sequence: CASSFTGNYEQYF. V gene TRBV7-2 combines with J gene TRBJ2-7; tentatively, D is TRBD1 (5 bases). The CDR3 is made up of 13 amino acids. In germline, CDR1 is SGHTA, CDR2 FQGNSA. V dropped 3 bases and J dropped 3 bases, with 9 bases sitting between them.

The CDR3 spells CASSHSIRLALEQYF. In DNA, the CDR3 is TGTGCCAGCAGTCACTCTATACGTCTTGCACTCGAGCAGTACTTC. The chain has TRBV28 and TRBJ2-7, with D unresolved. From germline, CDR1 is MDHEN and CDR2 SYDVKM. There are 15 residues in the CDR3. V shed 5 bases and J shed 6 bases, with 20 bases lying between them.

The chain combines TRBV18 with TRBJ2-5; 10 bases align to TRBD1. The V segment lost 1 base and the J segment 1 base; nucleotides outside the gene matches: 0. CDR3 length: 15 amino acids. In germline, CDR1 is KGHSH, CDR2 LQKENI. The CDR3 loop reads CASSPRTGGQETQYF. For the CDR3, the DNA is TGTGCCAGCTCACCACGGACAGGGGGCCAAGAGACCCAGTACTTC.

This clone has only one observation. The gene calls are TRBV5-1 and TRBJ2-1; tentative D call: TRBD1 (6 bases). This CDR3 region has 15 residues. The germline gives CDR1 SGHRS, CDR2 YFSETQ. Trimming removed 3 bases at V and 1 base at J, with 11 bases between. The CDR3, as DNA: TGCGCCAGCAGCTCAAACAGGGTTTCCTACAATGAGCAGTTCTTC. Protein: CASSSNRVSYNEQFF. Supplemented by reference TRBV5-1 and TRBJ2-1, the full variable domain reads KAGVTQTPRYLIKTRGQQVTLSCSPISGHRSVSWYQQTPGQGLQFLFEYFSETQRNKGNFPGRFSGRQFSNSRSEMNVSTLELGDSALYLCASSSNRVSYNEQFFGPGTRLTVL.

In its sample, this clone was seen a few times. This rearrangement joins TRBV28 to TRBJ2-3; TRBD2 agrees at 9 bases. CDR1 is MDHEN, CDR2 SYDVKM, per germline. The V and J ends lost 5 bases and 2 bases, in that order; junction bases with no gene match: 5. CDR3 size: 15 residues. This CDR3 is CASSGAGGNTDTQYF. The CDR3 coding sequence is TGTGCCAGCAGTGGAGCGGGGGGTAACACAGATACGCAGTATTTT.

The chain recombines TRBV12-3 or TRBV12-4 with TRBJ1-5; D is undetermined. The CDR3 runs to 13 residues. Trimming removed 2 bases from V and 5 bases from J, with 7 bases in between. CDR3 amino acids: CASSLRSDQPQHF. The DNA for the CDR3 is TGTGCCAGCAGTTTACGGTCGGATCAGCCCCAGCATTTT.

The genes are TRBV30 and TRBJ2-7; D gene uncertain. V dropped 1 base and J dropped 5 bases, with 6 bases sitting between them. CDR3 length: 11 amino acids. Germline CDR1 reads GTSNPN; CDR2 reads SVGIG (reference sequence). CDR3 sequence reads: CAWSAQNEQYF. CDR3 DNA: TGTGCCTGGAGTGCCCAGAACGAGCAGTACTTC.

The rearrangement joins TRBV28 to TRBJ1-5, with D perhaps matching TRBD1 (6 bases). V lost 6 bases to trimming and J lost 7 bases, with 13 bases between them. Germline CDR1 and CDR2: MDHEN and SYDVKM. The CDR3 totals 13 residues. The CDR3 DNA follows: TGTGCCAGCAGGAACAGGGAGGGGCAGCCCCAGCATTTT. Protein: CASRNREGQPQHF. Based on the CDR3 plus reference TRBV28 and TRBJ1-5, the full variable domain is DVKVTQSSRYLVKRTGEKVFLECVQDMDHENMFWYRQDPGLGLRLIYFSYDVKMKEKGDIPEGYSVSREKKERFSLILESASTNQTSMYLCASRNREGQPQHFGDGTRLSIL.

This chain links TRBV2 with TRBJ2-5, with TRBD2 matching 14 bases. The V segment lost 5 bases and the J segment 3 bases; nucleotides outside the gene matches: 8. The CDR3 extends over 17 amino acids. Germline assignment: CDR1 SNHLY and CDR2 FYNNEI. For the CDR3, the DNA is TGTGCCAGCAGTACAATTGGGGGACTAGCGGGGGAAGAGACCCAGTACTTC. Translating it yields CASSTIGGLAGEETQYF.

The chain is built from TRBV30 and TRBJ1-1; TRBD1 matches at 7 bases. The germline V gene encodes CDR1 GTSNPN and CDR2 SVGIG (reference sequence). The CDR3 extends over 11 amino acids. The junction had 9 bases not matched to a gene; V was cut back by 8 bases and J by 9 bases. CDR3 sequence: CARITGVQAFF. The CDR3 nucleotides read TGTGCCAGGATAACAGGGGTACAAGCTTTCTTT.

A note on this clone: In the same sample, other DNA sequences code for this CDR3. This chain joins TRBV5-1 and TRBJ2-3, with D hard to call. This CDR3 is 13 amino acids long. Germline V CDR1 and CDR2: SGHRS, YFSETQ. V was trimmed by 3 bases and J by 0 bases, leaving 5 bases between them. The CDR3 DNA follows: TGCGCCAGCAGCTCCCTAAGCACAGATACGCAGTATTTT. It codes for CASSSLSTDTQYF.

This clone appeared once. The V and J genes are TRBV7-9 and TRBJ1-1; D perhaps matches TRBD1 (5 bases). There are 13 residues in the CDR3. The V end was cut by 3 bases, the J end by 5 bases, with 10 bases between. CDR1 and CDR2 (germline): SEHNR, FQNEAQ (reference sequence). The CDR3 reads CASSFDQGTEAFF. CDR3 in DNA: TGTGCCAGCAGCTTCGACCAGGGAACTGAAGCTTTCTTT.

The chain carries TRBV6-1 and TRBJ1-2; TRBD1 matches 9 bases. Germline CDR1 reads MNHNS; CDR2 reads SASEGT. With 2 bases clipped from V and 8 bases from J, the junction kept 15 bases outside the gene matches. The CDR3 sequence is 17 residues long. The CDR3 reads CASSEPPRAGTGRGYTF. The DNA for the CDR3 is TGTGCCAGCAGTGAACCCCCACGAGCAGGGACAGGGCGAGGCTACACCTTC.

This chain joins TRBV7-2 and TRBJ1-2; 7 bases align to TRBD1. This CDR3 comprises 14 residues. The V gene's germline CDR1 is SGHTA and CDR2 FQGNSA. Trimming took 2 bases from V and 3 from J; bases not matched to a gene: 3. The DNA of the CDR3 is TGTGCCAGCAGCTTACAGGGGGACGACTATGGCTACACCTTC. Translated, it gives CASSLQGDDYGYTF.

The chain uses TRBV13 and TRBJ1-1; D might be TRBD1 (5 bases). The CDR3 contains 15 residues. Trimming removed 0 bases at V and 1 base at J, with 9 bases between. The germline V gene has CDR1 PRHDT and CDR2 FYEKMQ (reference sequence). CDR3 amino acids: CASSLGDRPNTEAFF. As DNA, the CDR3 is TGTGCCAGCAGCTTAGGCGACAGACCGAACACTGAAGCTTTCTTT.

This chain uses TRBV29-1 with TRBJ1-3, with 7 bases identical to TRBD1. The ends lost 6 bases at V and 1 base at J; junction bases unmatched: 3. Germline V gives CDR1 SQVTM, CDR2 ANQGSEA. CDR3 length: 13 residues. For the CDR3, the DNA is TGCAGCGTACGGACAGGTTCTGGAAACACCATATATTTT. Protein sequence: CSVRTGSGNTIYF. Drawing the rest from reference TRBV29-1 and TRBJ1-3, the complete variable domain is SAVISQKPSRDICQRGTSLTIQCQVDSQVTMMFWYRQQPGQSLTLIATANQGSEATYESGFVIDKFPISRPNLTFSTLTVSNMSPEDSSIYLCSVRTGSGNTIYFGEGSWLTVV.

The chain has TRBV5-1 and TRBJ2-1, with D hard to call. Looked up from germline, CDR1 is SGHRS and CDR2 is YFSETQ. Trimming removed 0 bases at V and 0 bases at J, with 13 bases between. The CDR3 covers 17 residues. The CDR3 nucleotides read TGCGCCAGCAGCTTGGGGTCCGTACCTAGCTCCTACAATGAGCAGTTCTTC. Its translation: CASSLGSVPSSYNEQFF.

The CDR3 nucleotides read TGCGCCAGCAGTGAGACGGGGGTACGGTTTAATGAGCAGTTCTTC. Its protein is CASSETGVRFNEQFF. This chain uses TRBV10-1 with TRBJ2-1; possible D gene TRBD2, 6 bases. Germline assignment: CDR1 WNHNN and CDR2 SYGVQD (reference sequence). V lost 2 bases, J lost 7 bases, and 15 bases lay in between. This CDR3 is 15 amino acids long.

The chain uses TRBV20-1 and TRBJ1-4; D ambiguous. Per the germline V gene, CDR1 is DFQATT and CDR2 is SNEGSKA (reference sequence). Trimming removed 5 bases at V and 5 bases at J, with 12 bases between. The CDR3 consists of 13 residues. This chain's CDR3 is CSARGSSNEKLFF. The CDR3 DNA reads as TGCAGTGCTCGTGGGAGCTCCAATGAAAAACTGTTTTTT.

CDR3 sequence reads: CASSLGTSSYNEQFF. DNA of the CDR3: TGTGCCAGCAGCTTAGGGACTAGCTCCTACAATGAGCAGTTCTTC. This chain links TRBV5-4 with TRBJ2-1, with TRBD2 identical over 8 bases. J lost 0 bases, V lost 2 bases, and 1 base had no gene match. The CDR3 has 15 residues. CDR1 is SGHNT and CDR2 is YYREEE in the germline V gene (reference sequence).